This T cell receptor beta chain was captured by sequencing in a study of molecular identifiers for immune sequencing clone quantification. This clonotype was counted ten times or more. Germline loops: CDR1 MNHNS, CDR2 SASEGT. CDR3 length: 15 residues. Unmatched junction bases numbered 4, after V lost 6 bases and J lost 0 bases. Each CDR3 protein is one row after TCRdb ran MiXCR on the PCR reads. The sample records 300,000 to 350,000 distinct CDR3 sequences, about a fifth being singletons. This TCR derives from a human donor in good health. Some libraries in this study had Jurkat cell RNA spiked in. Sequences were obtained from naive CD8+ T cells from blood, with Jurkat cell RNA spiked in. Indicated subset: FACS-sorted CD8+CD4-CCR7+CD45RA+ naive T cells. The chain uses TRBV6-1 and TRBJ2-2; 7 bases line up with TRBD2. The CDR3: CASRLADTNTGELFF. In DNA, the CDR3 is TGTGCCAGCAGGCTAGCGGATACGAACACCGGGGAGCTGTTTTTT.